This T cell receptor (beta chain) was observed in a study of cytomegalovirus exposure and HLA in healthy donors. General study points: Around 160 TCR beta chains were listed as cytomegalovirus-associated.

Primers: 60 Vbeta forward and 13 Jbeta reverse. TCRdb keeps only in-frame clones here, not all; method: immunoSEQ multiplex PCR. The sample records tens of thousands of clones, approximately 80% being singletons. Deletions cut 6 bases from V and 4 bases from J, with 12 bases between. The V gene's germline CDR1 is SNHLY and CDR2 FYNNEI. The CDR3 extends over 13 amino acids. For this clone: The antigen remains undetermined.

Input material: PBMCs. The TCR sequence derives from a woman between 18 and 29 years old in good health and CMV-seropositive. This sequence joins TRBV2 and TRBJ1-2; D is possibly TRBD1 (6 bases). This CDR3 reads CASRDTGSYGYTF. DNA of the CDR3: TGTGCCAGCAGAGACACAGGGTCCTATGGCTACACCTTC.